This entry lists 10 T cell receptor beta chains sequenced from one sample in a study of identical twins. TCRdb called the 5' RACE reads again in MiXCR, with one record for every CDR3 protein. Of about 700,000 distinct CDR3 sequences in the sample, around 6% were seen once. Sequenced: naive T cells sorted from blood. These receptors were obtained from a man aged 18 to 30 in good health.

The DNA for the CDR3 is TGTGCCAGCAGCAAAGAGGTCAGGGGGGCCCAGCAGTACGTC. It codes for CASSKEVRGAQQYV. V and J are TRBV21-1 and TRBJ2-7; the table's TRBD1 call for D was not verified on the DNA. TRBV21-1 is designated a pseudogene. The CDR3 extends over 14 amino acids.

This clonotype was detected a few times. This rearrangement joins TRBV7-6 to TRBJ2-1, with D tentatively TRBD1 (6 bases). Germline V gives CDR1 SGHVS, CDR2 FNYEAQ. The CDR3 length is 16 residues. Trimming removed 0 bases from V and 5 bases from J, with 14 bases in between. For the CDR3, the DNA is TGTGCCAGCAGCTTAGCGGACAGCTGGGGACACAATGAGCAGTTCTTC. Translation: CASSLADSWGHNEQFF.

This clonotype was counted ten times or more. This rearrangement joins TRBV29-1 to TRBJ2-1, with 7 bases identical to TRBD1. This CDR3 is 13 amino acids long. V lost 6 bases, J lost 0 bases, and 2 bases stayed unmatched. Germline CDR1 is SQVTM and CDR2 is ANQGSEA. The CDR3 here is CSVRDSSYNEQFF. CDR3 bases: TGCAGCGTCCGGGACAGCTCCTACAATGAGCAGTTCTTC.

This clonotype was recorded many times. The genes are TRBV7-9 and TRBJ2-1; D may match TRBD1 or TRBD2 (5 bases each). V gave up 6 bases and J gave up 3 bases, with 18 bases separating them. The CDR3 runs to 16 residues. Germline V gene lookup returns CDR1 SEHNR and CDR2 FQNEAQ (reference sequence). This CDR3 reads CASRSSGTQFYNEQFF. CDR3 nucleotide sequence: TGTGCCAGCAGATCCTCCGGGACCCAGTTCTACAATGAGCAGTTCTTC.

This clonotype was observed a handful of times. The chain couples TRBV5-1 to TRBJ1-5; 9 bases match TRBD1. From germline, CDR1 is SGHRS and CDR2 YFSETQ. The CDR3 runs to 15 residues. Unmatched junction bases numbered 4, after V lost 5 bases and J lost 1 base. The DNA of the CDR3 is TGCGCCAGCAGTTGGACAGGGGCGAGCAATCAGCCCCAGCATTTT. Amino acids: CASSWTGASNQPQHF.

This clonotype was counted between two and nine times. The V call is TRBV4-2, the J call TRBJ2-3, with TRBD2 identical over 9 bases. V was clipped by 0 bases and J by 0 bases; unmatched bases: 10. The CDR3 length is 19 residues. Germline assignment: CDR1 LGHNA and CDR2 YNFKEQ. The CDR3 loop reads CASSQDPPTTSGSTDTQYF. The CDR3 DNA reads TGTGCCAGCAGCCAAGATCCCCCCACTACTAGCGGGAGCACAGATACGCAGTATTTT.

This clonotype was seen only a few times. V usage is TRBV7-9 and J usage is TRBJ2-6; D not certain. This CDR3 has 13 amino acids. Germline CDR1 reads SEHNR; CDR2 reads FQNEAQ (reference sequence). The V and J ends lost 9 bases and 2 bases respectively, with 8 bases between them. The CDR3 DNA reads TGTGCCAGAAAAGCCCCTGGGGCCAACGTCCTGACTTTC. As protein: CARKAPGANVLTF.

This clonotype has at least ten counts. This chain uses TRBV7-3 with TRBJ2-1, with 7 nucleotides matching TRBD1. With 5 bases clipped from V and 10 bases from J, the junction kept 8 bases outside the gene matches. Germline V gene sequence: CDR1 SGHTA, CDR2 FQGTGA. The CDR3 sequence is 13 residues long. DNA for the CDR3: TGTGCCAGCAGCGAGCCGACAGGGAGAGAGCAGTTCTTC. Translation gives CASSEPTGREQFF.

This clonotype was detected ten times or more. This chain links TRBV6-6 with TRBJ2-1; D is possibly TRBD1 (6 bases). CDR1 and CDR2 (germline): MNHNY, SVGAGI (reference sequence). V shed 3 bases and J shed 7 bases, with 10 bases lying between them. This CDR3 region has 13 residues. The CDR3 DNA is TGTGCCAGCAGTTATCAGGGGTGGAATGAGCAGTTCTTC. Protein: CASSYQGWNEQFF.

In its sample, this clonotype was seen many times. The chain employs TRBV5-1 and TRBJ2-5; D possibly matches TRBD1 or TRBD2 (5 bases each). This CDR3 contains 15 residues. CDR1 and CDR2 (germline): SGHRS, YFSETQ. Trimming took off 0 bases at V and 5 bases at J, with 14 bases between the two ends. The CDR3 protein is CASSLAGASGETQYF. CDR3 DNA: TGCGCCAGCAGCTTGGCCGGGGCCTCGGGGGAGACCCAGTACTTC.